Below, one T cell receptor (beta chain) is given with its context. What it recognizes is unknown. Profiling relied on immunoSEQ multiplex PCR, and the TCRdb table lists in-frame clones only, not all of them. The sample yields approximately 100,000 clones, roughly 91% seen once. These data originate in a study of T cell responses to AZD1222 COVID-19 vaccine. The CDR3 runs to 13 residues. Per the germline V gene, CDR1 is GTSNPN and CDR2 is SVGIG (reference sequence). V lost 1 base to trimming and J lost 0 bases, with 6 bases between them. General study findings and limits: Regions left unmutated in variants are reportedly the target of nearly half of spike-specific TCRs.

The sample here was peripheral blood, taken on day 0 of AZD1222 vaccination. This receptor was taken from an adult in good health. The chain recombines TRBV30 with TRBJ1-2; D is unresolved. The CDR3 sequence is CAWSDGANYGYTF. The CDR3, as DNA: TGTGCCTGGAGTGATGGGGCTAACTATGGCTACACCTTC.